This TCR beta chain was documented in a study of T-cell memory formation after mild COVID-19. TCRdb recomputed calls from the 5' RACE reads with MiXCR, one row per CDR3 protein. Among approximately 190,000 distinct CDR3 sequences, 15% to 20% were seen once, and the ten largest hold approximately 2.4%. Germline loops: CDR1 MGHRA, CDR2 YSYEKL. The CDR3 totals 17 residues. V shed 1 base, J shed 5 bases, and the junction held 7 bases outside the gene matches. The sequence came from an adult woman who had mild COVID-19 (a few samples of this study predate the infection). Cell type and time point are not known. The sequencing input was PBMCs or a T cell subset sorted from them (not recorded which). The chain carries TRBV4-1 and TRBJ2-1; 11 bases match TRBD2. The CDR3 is CASSQARTSGLNNEQFF. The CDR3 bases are TGCGCCAGCAGCCAAGCCCGGACTAGCGGGTTAAACAATGAGCAGTTCTTC.